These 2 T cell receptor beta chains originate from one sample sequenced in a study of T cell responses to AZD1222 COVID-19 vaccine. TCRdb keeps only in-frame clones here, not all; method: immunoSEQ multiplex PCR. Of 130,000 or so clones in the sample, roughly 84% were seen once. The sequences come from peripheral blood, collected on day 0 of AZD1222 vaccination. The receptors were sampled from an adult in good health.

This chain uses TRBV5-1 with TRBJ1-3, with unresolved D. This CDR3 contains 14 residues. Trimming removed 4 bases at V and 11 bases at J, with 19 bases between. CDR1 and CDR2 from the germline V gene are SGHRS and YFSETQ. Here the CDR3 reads CASSIGQVPSPIYF. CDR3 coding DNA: TGCGCCAGCAGCATAGGTCAGGTCCCCAGTCCCATATATTTT. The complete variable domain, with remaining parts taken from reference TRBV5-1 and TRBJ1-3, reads KAGVTQTPRYLIKTRGQQVTLSCSPISGHRSVSWYQQTPGQGLQFLFEYFSETQRNKGNFPGRFSGRQFSNSRSEMNVSTLELGDSALYLCASSIGQVPSPIYFGEGSWLTVV.

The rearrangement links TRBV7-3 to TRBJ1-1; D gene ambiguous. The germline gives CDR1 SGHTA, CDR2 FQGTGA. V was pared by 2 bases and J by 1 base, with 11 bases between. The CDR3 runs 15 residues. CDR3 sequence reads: CASSLYGGPNTEAFF. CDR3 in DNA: TGTGCCAGCAGCTTATACGGCGGACCGAACACTGAAGCTTTCTTT.